A selection of T cell receptor beta chains follows, all from one sample in a study of cytomegalovirus exposure and HLA in healthy donors. The method was immunoSEQ multiplex PCR; TCRdb's version includes in-frame clones alone and lacks a portion of them. The sample yields over 120,000 clones, approximately 80% seen once. The sample consisted of PBMCs. These receptors were collected from a male donor in good health and CMV-seronegative. CDR3s include the opening cysteine and the closing phenylalanine or tryptophan. A D gene is named only where the DNA matches it firmly. Clone size is given for some rows only: seen once, a few or many times, or a class if the clone is expanded.

v_gene	j_gene	d_gene	abundance	CDR3nt	CDR3aa
TRBV6-5	TRBJ2-7	TRBD2	NA	TGTGCCAGCAGTGAGGGACTAGCGTTCCACGAGCAGTACTTC	CASSEGLAFHEQYF
TRBV7-2	TRBJ2-3	NA	NA	TGTGCCAGCAGCGTACCGCCCGGGGATACGCAGTATTTT	CASSVPPGDTQYF
TRBV7-9	TRBJ1-4	TRBD1	NA	TGTTCCAGCAGCCGCTGGGGACAGGGGAATGAAAAACTGTTTTTT	CSSSRWGQGNEKLFF
TRBV7-2	TRBJ1-1	TRBD1	NA	TGTGCCAGCAGCTTTCTTACAGGGGCGGTGAACACTGAAGCTTTCTTT	CASSFLTGAVNTEAFF
TRBV27	TRBJ2-7	TRBD1	few	TGTGCCAGCGGACCTTATGACAGGGTCCCCGAGCAGTACTTC	CASGPYDRVPEQYF
TRBV5-6	TRBJ1-5	NA	once	TGTGCCAGTTCGCCCCGGGGAAGCAATCAGCCCCAGCATTTT	CASSPRGSNQPQHF
TRBV15	TRBJ2-1	NA	once	TGTGCCACCAGCTGGGGGAGGGGGAATTACAATGAGCAGTTCTTC	CATSWGRGNYNEQFF
TRBV28	TRBJ2-3	TRBD1	once	TGTGCCAGTGAGGGACAGGGAGACACAGATACGCAGTATTTT	CASEGQGDTDTQYF
TRBV27	TRBJ1-1	NA	NA	TGTGCCAGCACTGGGGGGACGATGAACACTGAAGCTTTCTTT	CASTGGTMNTEAFF
TRBV27	TRBJ1-2	NA	NA	TGTGCCAGCAGTGAGGTTAATAACTATGGCTACACCTTC	CASSEVNNYGYTF
TRBV19	TRBJ1-4	NA	few	TGTGCCAGTAGTACGCGGACAGTTGGTAATGAAAAACTGTTTTTT	CASSTRTVGNEKLFF
TRBV5-1	TRBJ2-5	NA	NA	TGCGCCAGCAGCTTGAGTGGGCTCTCACAGGTGTACTTC	CASSLSGLSQVYF
TRBV2	TRBJ1-5	NA	once	TGTGCCAGCAGTGAGTGGAGTTCGGGCAATCAGCCCCAGCATTTT	CASSEWSSGNQPQHF
TRBV5-1	TRBJ2-7	NA	NA	TGCGCCAGCAGCTTCCTACAGACCTACGAGCAGTACTTC	CASSFLQTYEQYF
TRBV27	TRBJ1-1	TRBD1	few	TGTGCCAGCAGTTACAGGGGGCTGGACACTGAAGCTTTCTTT	CASSYRGLDTEAFF